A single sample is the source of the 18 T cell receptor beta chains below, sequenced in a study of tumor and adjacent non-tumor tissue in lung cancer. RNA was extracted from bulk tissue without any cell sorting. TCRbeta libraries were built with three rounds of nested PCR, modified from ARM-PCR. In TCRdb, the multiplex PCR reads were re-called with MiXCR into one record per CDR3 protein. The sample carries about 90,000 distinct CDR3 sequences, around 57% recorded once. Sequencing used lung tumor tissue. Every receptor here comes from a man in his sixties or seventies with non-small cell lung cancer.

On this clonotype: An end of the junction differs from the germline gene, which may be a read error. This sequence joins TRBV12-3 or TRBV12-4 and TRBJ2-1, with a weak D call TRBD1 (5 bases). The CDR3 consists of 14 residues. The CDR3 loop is CVSREDSYNNEQFF. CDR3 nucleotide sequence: TGTGTCAGCAGGGAAGACTCGTACAACAATGAGCAGTTCTTC.

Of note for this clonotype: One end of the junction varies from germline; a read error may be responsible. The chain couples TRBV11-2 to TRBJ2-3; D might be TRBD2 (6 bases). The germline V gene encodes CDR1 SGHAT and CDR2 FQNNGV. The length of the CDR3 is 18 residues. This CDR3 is CASSPELAGPLSTDTRYF. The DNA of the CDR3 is TGTGCCAGCAGCCCTGAACTAGCAGGGCCCTTGAGCACAGATACGCGGTATTTT.

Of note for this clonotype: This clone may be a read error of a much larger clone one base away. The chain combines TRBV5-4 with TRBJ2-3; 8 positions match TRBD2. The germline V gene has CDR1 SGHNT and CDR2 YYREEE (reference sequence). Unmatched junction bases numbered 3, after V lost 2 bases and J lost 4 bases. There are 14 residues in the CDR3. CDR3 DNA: TGTGCCAGCAGCTTTCCAGCGGGGGCAGATACGCAGTATTTT. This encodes CASSFPAGADTQYF. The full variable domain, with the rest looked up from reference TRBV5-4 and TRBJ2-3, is ETGVTQSPTHLIKTRGQQVTLRCSSQSGHNTVSWYQQALGQGPQFIFQYYREEENGRGNFPPRFSGLQFPNYSSELNVNALELDDSALYLCASSFPAGADTQYFGPGTRLTVL.

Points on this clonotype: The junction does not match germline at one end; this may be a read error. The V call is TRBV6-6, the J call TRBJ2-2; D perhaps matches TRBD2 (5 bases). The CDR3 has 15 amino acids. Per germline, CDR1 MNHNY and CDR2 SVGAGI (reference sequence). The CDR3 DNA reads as TGTGTCAGCAGTTACTCTACTAGAGCATCCGGGGAGCTGTTTTTT. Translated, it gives CVSSYSTRASGELFF.

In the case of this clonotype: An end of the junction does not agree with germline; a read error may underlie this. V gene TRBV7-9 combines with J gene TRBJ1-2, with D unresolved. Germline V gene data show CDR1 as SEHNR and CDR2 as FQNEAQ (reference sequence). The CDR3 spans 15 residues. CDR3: CASDPLWEHNYGYTF. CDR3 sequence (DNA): TGTGCCAGCGACCCTCTTTGGGAGCATAACTATGGCTATACCTTC.

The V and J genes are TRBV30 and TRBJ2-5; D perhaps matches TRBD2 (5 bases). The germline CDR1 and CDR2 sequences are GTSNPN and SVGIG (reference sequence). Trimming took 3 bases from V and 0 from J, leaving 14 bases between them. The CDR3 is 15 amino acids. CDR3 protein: CAWRAAVGDQETQYF. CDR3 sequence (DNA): TGTGCCTGGAGGGCCGCGGTCGGGGACCAAGAGACCCAGTACTTC.

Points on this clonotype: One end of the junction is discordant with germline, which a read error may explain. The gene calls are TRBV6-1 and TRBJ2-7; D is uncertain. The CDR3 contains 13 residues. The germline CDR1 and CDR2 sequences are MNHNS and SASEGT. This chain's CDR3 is CASSVEEGYGQYF. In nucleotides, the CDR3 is TGTGCCAGCAGTGTCGAGGAAGGCTACGGGCAGTACTTC.

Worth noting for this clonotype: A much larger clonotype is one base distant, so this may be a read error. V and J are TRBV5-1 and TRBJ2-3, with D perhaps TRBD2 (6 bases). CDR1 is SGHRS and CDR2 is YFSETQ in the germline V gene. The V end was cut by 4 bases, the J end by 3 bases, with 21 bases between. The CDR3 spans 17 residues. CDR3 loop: CASSRWERLERTDTQYF. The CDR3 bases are TGCGCCAGCAGCCGATGGGAGCGACTAGAACGTACAGATACGCAGTATTTT.

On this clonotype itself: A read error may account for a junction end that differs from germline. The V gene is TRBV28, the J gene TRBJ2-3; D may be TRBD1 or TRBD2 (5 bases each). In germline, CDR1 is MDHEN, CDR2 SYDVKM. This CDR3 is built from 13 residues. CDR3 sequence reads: CANSRASTDSQYF. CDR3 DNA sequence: TGTGCCAACAGCAGGGCTAGCACAGATTCGCAGTATTTT.

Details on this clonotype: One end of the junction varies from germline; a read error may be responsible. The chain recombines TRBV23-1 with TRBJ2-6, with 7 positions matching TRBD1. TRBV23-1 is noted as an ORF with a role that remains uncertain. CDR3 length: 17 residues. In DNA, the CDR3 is TGCGCCAGCAGTCGTGACAGGGAATTCTCTGGGGACAACGTCCTGACTTTC. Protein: CASSRDREFSGDNVLTF.

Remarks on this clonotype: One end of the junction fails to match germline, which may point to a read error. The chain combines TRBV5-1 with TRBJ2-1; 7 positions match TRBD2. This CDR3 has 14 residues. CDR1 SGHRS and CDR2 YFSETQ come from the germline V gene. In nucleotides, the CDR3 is TGCGTCAGCAAGGGAGGGTGGCCCTACAATGAGCAGTTCTTC. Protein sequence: CVSKGGWPYNEQFF.

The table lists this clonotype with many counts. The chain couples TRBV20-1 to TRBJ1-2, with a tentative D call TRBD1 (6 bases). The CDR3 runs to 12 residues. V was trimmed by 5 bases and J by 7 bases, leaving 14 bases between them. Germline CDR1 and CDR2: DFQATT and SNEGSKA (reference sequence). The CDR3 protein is CSAFGGLSGYTF. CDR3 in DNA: TGCAGTGCTTTTGGGGGGCTATCTGGCTACACCTTC.

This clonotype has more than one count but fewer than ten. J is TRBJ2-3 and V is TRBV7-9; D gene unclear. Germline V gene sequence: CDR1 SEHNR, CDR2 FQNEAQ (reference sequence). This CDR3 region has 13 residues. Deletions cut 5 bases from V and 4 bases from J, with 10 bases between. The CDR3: CASSLRVSDTQYF. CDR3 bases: TGTGCCAGCAGCCTTCGAGTCTCAGATACGCAGTATTTT.

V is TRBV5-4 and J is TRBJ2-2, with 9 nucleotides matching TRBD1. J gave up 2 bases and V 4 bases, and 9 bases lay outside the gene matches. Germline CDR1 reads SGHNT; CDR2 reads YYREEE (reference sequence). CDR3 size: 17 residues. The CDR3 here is CASSRTGVGPNTGELFF. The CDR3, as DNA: TGTGCCAGCAGCCGGACAGGGGTTGGCCCTAACACCGGGGAGCTGTTTTTT. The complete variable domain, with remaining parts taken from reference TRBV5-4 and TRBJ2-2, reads ETGVTQSPTHLIKTRGQQVTLRCSSQSGHNTVSWYQQALGQGPQFIFQYYREEENGRGNFPPRFSGLQFPNYSSELNVNALELDDSALYLCASSRTGVGPNTGELFFGEGSRLTVL.

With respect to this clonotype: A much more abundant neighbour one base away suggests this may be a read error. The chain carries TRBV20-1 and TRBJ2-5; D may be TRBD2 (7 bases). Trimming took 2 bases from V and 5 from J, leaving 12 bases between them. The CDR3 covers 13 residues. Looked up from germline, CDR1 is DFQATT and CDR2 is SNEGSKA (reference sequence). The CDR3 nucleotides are TGCAGTGCTAGACCCAGGGGAGGGGAGACCCAGTACTTC. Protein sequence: CSARPRGGETQYF.

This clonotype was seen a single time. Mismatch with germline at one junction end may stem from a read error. The CDR3 nucleotides are TGCGTCAGCAGTCAAGGGTTCAGGGAACTATCAGCTAATGAAAAACTGTTTTTT. It yields the protein CVSSQGFRELSANEKLFF. The chain couples TRBV4-1 to TRBJ1-4, with D tentatively TRBD1 (5 bases). The CDR3 length is 18 residues. From germline, CDR1 is MGHRA and CDR2 YSYEKL.

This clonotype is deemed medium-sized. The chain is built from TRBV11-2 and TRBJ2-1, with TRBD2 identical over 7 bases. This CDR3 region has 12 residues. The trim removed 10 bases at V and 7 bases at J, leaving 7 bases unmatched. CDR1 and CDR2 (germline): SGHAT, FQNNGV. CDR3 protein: CATPRRGNEQFF. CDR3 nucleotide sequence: TGTGCCACCCCGAGGCGGGGGAATGAGCAGTTCTTC.

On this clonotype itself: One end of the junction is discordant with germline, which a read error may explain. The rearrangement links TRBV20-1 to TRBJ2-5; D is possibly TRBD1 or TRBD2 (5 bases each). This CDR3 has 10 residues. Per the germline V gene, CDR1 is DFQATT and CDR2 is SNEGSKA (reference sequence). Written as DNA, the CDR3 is TGCAGCGCTAGAACCAGGGACCAATACTTC. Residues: CSARTRDQYF.